The rows below give T cell receptor beta chains drawn from one sample of a study of shared clonotypes between healthy human individuals. Sequencing was performed with immunoSEQ multiplex PCR; in TCRdb, only in-frame clones are kept and a portion is missing. The table records roughly 2,000,000 clones, 85% to 95% of them present only once. Source material: naive CD8+ T cells sorted from blood. These receptors were collected from a man younger than 35 in good health. Each CDR3 is given with its conserved first and last residue. Fields, in order: CDR3 length, D gene, J gene, clone size, V gene, CDR3 protein, CDR3 DNA. D genes are given only for firm matches. Only some rows state a clone size, as once, few, many or a class for expanded clones.

>18|TRBD2|TRBJ2-3|-|TRBV7-6
CASSLGVAGTTNTDTQYF
TGTGCCAGCAGCCTAGGGGTGGCCGGGACTACGAACACAGATACGCAGTATTTT
>15|TRBD2|TRBJ2-1|-|TRBV7-9
CASSIVAGGYNEQFF
TGTGCCAGCAGCATTGTAGCGGGAGGGTACAATGAGCAGTTCTTC
>14|-|TRBJ2-7|-|TRBV9
CASSVGGFSYEQYF
TGTGCCAGCAGCGTAGGCGGATTCTCCTACGAGCAGTACTTC
>14|-|TRBJ2-7|-|TRBV7-2
CASSFSGPSYEQYF
TGTGCCAGCAGCTTCAGCGGGCCCTCCTACGAGCAGTACTTC
>13|TRBD1|TRBJ1-5|-|TRBV19
CASKTGVNQPQHF
TGTGCCAGTAAGACAGGGGTCAATCAGCCCCAGCATTTT
>14|-|TRBJ2-3|once|TRBV5-1
CASRVRASTDTQYF
TGCGCCAGCCGGGTCAGGGCTAGCACAGATACGCAGTATTTT
>15|TRBD1|TRBJ2-7|-|TRBV7-9
CASSFPGQGLGEQYF
TGTGCCAGCAGCTTTCCCGGACAGGGATTGGGGGAGCAGTACTTC
>18|TRBD2|TRBJ2-1|-|TRBV5-1
CASSLAGVSGAYYNEQFF
TGCGCCAGCAGCTTGGCCGGTGTTAGCGGGGCATACTACAATGAGCAGTTCTTC
>14|-|TRBJ2-7|-|TRBV6-5
CASSYSASVDEQYF
TGTGCCAGCAGTTACTCAGCTAGCGTAGACGAGCAGTACTTC
>13|TRBD2|TRBJ2-7|-|TRBV28
CASSGAGSDEQYF
TGTGCCAGCAGCGGAGCGGGGTCCGACGAGCAGTACTTC
>15|-|TRBJ1-1|once|TRBV18
CASSPPRTGNTEAFF
TGTGCCAGCTCACCTCCTAGGACCGGGAACACTGAAGCTTTCTTT
>17|TRBD1|TRBJ1-2|-|TRBV5-1
CASSFIGQGALSYGYTF
TGCGCCAGCAGCTTCATTGGACAGGGGGCGCTCAGCTATGGCTACACCTTC
>17|TRBD2|TRBJ2-5|-|TRBV7-2
CATELGAGSPLAETQYF
TGTGCCACCGAGTTGGGAGCGGGGTCCCCCCTTGCGGAGACCCAGTACTTC
>17|TRBD1|TRBJ1-6|-|TRBV2
CASNFDRGEAYNSPLHF
TGTGCCAGCAACTTCGACAGGGGGGAGGCCTATAATTCACCCCTCCACTTT
>14|-|TRBJ1-6|-|TRBV27
CASSLWQGGSPLHF
TGTGCCAGCAGTTTGTGGCAGGGTGGGTCACCCCTCCACTTT
>12|-|TRBJ1-1|-|TRBV27
CASSLAGDEAFF
TGTGCCAGCAGTTTGGCAGGGGATGAAGCTTTCTTT
>13|-|TRBJ2-2|-|TRBV5-1
CASSLDRGGELFF
TGCGCCAGCAGCCTAGATAGGGGCGGGGAGCTGTTTTTT
>16|-|TRBJ2-6|-|TRBV28
CASNSAIGSGANVLTF
TGTGCCAGCAACAGTGCCATCGGGTCTGGGGCCAACGTCCTGACTTTC
>14|-|TRBJ1-2|-|TRBV4-1
CASSQDPGNYGYTF
TGCGCCAGCAGCCAAGATCCAGGGAACTATGGCTACACCTTC
>14|TRBD1|TRBJ2-5|once|TRBV5-4
CASSPSTGVGTQYF
TGTGCCAGCAGCCCATCCACAGGGGTGGGGACCCAGTACTTC
>16|TRBD2|TRBJ2-3|-|TRBV5-4
CASSLSSSGPRDTQYF
TGTGCCAGCAGCTTGTCGTCTAGCGGGCCGCGGGATACGCAGTATTTT
>15|-|TRBJ1-2|-|TRBV11-2
CASSLRANPDYGYTF
TGTGCCAGCAGCTTGAGGGCCAACCCAGACTATGGCTACACCTTC
>13|-|TRBJ1-1|-|TRBV5-6
CASSWGGRTEAFF
TGTGCCAGCAGCTGGGGGGGTCGTACTGAAGCTTTCTTT
>15|TRBD2|TRBJ2-7|-|TRBV6-5
CASSYSTSGTYEQYF
TGTGCCAGCAGTTACTCGACTAGCGGAACCTACGAGCAGTACTTC
>17|TRBD1|TRBJ2-2|-|TRBV30
CAWSGLRTGANTGELFF
TGTGCCTGGAGTGGATTAAGGACAGGGGCGAACACCGGGGAGCTGTTTTTT
>15|TRBD2|TRBJ2-1|-|TRBV2
CASRDERGPYNEQFF
TGTGCCAGCAGGGATGAGCGGGGGCCCTACAATGAGCAGTTCTTC
>18|-|TRBJ2-6|once|TRBV27
CASSLFPLTVPGANVLTF
TGTGCCAGCAGTTTATTTCCACTAACAGTACCTGGGGCCAACGTCCTGACTTTC
>15|TRBD1|TRBJ2-5|-|TRBV2
CASMVVQGAEETQYF
TGTGCCAGCATGGTTGTACAGGGGGCGGAGGAGACCCAGTACTTC
>14|TRBD2|TRBJ2-1|-|TRBV5-4
CATGLAGGRDEQFF
TGTGCCACAGGACTAGCGGGAGGGCGTGATGAGCAGTTCTTC
>16|TRBD2|TRBJ2-2|-|TRBV5-4
CASSWRLAGEAGELFF
TGTGCCAGCAGCTGGAGACTAGCGGGAGAGGCCGGGGAGCTGTTTTTT
>17|-|TRBJ2-7|-|TRBV10-1
CASSGDWGEAGSYEQYF
TGCGCCAGCAGTGGGGATTGGGGAGAGGCGGGATCCTACGAGCAGTACTTC
>16|TRBD1|TRBJ2-5|-|TRBV11-1
CASSTNAGGAKETQYF
TGTGCCAGCAGCACGAACGCAGGGGGCGCGAAAGAGACCCAGTACTTC
>13|-|TRBJ2-2|-|TRBV6-4
CASREAGTGELFF
TGTGCCAGCAGAGAGGCTGGGACCGGGGAGCTGTTTTTT
>12|-|TRBJ2-7|-|TRBV6-1
CASRGSFYEQYF
TGTGCCAGCAGGGGCTCCTTTTACGAGCAGTACTTC
>14|-|TRBJ1-3|-|TRBV7-9
CASSPSGPGNTIYF
TGTGCCAGCAGCCCTTCGGGGCCTGGAAACACCATATATTTT
>18|TRBD1|TRBJ1-6|-|TRBV4-1
CASSQDWGSRGLNSPLHF
TGCGCCAGCAGCCAAGACTGGGGGTCCAGGGGGCTTAATTCACCCCTCCACTTT
>16|-|TRBJ2-5|-|TRBV2
CASSDEGPEYQETQYF
TGTGCCAGCAGTGACGAGGGGCCGGAGTACCAAGAGACCCAGTACTTC
>14|TRBD2|TRBJ2-1|-|TRBV6-1
CASSDLAGLLEQFF
TGTGCCAGCAGTGACCTAGCGGGACTTCTTGAGCAGTTCTTC
>15|-|TRBJ2-3|-|TRBV7-9
CASSLVSGSTDTQYF
TGTGCCAGCAGCTTAGTGAGCGGGAGCACAGATACGCAGTATTTT
>16|TRBD1|TRBJ2-5|-|TRBV5-7
CASSTRQGGNQETQYF
TGTGCCAGCAGCACCAGACAGGGGGGTAACCAAGAGACCCAGTACTTC